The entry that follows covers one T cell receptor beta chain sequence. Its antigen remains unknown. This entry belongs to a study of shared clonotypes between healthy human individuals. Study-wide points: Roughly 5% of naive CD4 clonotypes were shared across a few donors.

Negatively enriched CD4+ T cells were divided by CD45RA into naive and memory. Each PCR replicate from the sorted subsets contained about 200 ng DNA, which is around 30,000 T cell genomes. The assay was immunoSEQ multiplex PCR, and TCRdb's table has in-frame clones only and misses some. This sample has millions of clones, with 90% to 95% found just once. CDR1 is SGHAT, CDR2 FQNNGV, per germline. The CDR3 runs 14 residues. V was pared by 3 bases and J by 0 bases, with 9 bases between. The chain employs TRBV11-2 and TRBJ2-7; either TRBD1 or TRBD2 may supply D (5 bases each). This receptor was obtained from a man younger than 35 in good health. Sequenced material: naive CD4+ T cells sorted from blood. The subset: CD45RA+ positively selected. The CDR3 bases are TGTGCCAGCAGCTTGGGACCGTCCTCCTACGAGCAGTACTTC. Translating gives CASSLGPSSYEQYF.